This T cell receptor beta chain was recorded in a study of blood T cell repertoires in COVID-19 (dated by TCRdb to the early 2020s). Describing the broader study: The collaborator samples originated in the United States, Italy and Spain and spanned the acute and convalescent phases of COVID-19. The prospective study material was composed of cDNA or gDNA derived from T cells, B-cell-depleted T cells, or PBMCs. The dataset comprised deeply sampled blood TCRbeta repertoires from subjects exposed to, actively infected with, or recovered from COVID-19. A freely available public database, intended as a resource for researchers studying the immune response to SARS-CoV-2, is where the repertoires were released. Samples were obtained from the ongoing ImmuneRACE study (first 160 participants) and from 1,200 or so subjects provided by 6 global collaborators. Nearly every sample came with metadata listing a de-identified subject ID, COVID-19 status, age in years and sex. Where available, HLA class I and class II types were taken from metadata supplied by the sample provider and were not determined by assay-based typing. The research as a whole found: Clinical and demographic metadata were provided uncurated, with the amount varying by source and participant.

The junction shows trimming of 5 bases on V and 4 bases on J, plus 9 bases between the germline ends. Including cysteine and phenylalanine, the CDR3 has 13 amino acids. The retained sequence is limited to the CDR3, 39 bases, with the frame set at the first base. For CDR1 and CDR2, the germline V gene lists MRHNA and SNTAGT. This clone has only a few counts. The clone's antigen remains unknown. Within one base of it there is no much larger clone, and no base qualities were kept. TCRbeta CDR3 regions were amplified from genomic DNA by means of the immunoSEQ Assay, a bias-controlled multiplex PCR. Turning to the authors' computational methods: The number of nucleated cells in each sample was estimated from the amplification of reference gene primers within the assay. To quantify the absolute abundance of each unique TCRbeta CDR3 rearrangement, sequence reads were collapsed and filtered. For each sample, productive Simpson clonality was calculated as the square root of Simpson's diversity index across productive rearrangements. Here the immuneACCESS table is served through TCRdb, limited to in-frame sequences with V and J called. Missing clones are a known gap in these copies; in checked studies unresolved V genes cover under half, and the rest lacks a known reason. Clone size and the V and J calls come from that table; the DNA yielded D and trimming. Counted in this sample were about 260,000 clones; 70% to 90% of them appeared once. The ten largest make up roughly 4.9% of the sample.

One collaborating source in Seattle enrolled patients while the patients were actively infected and followed the patients over time throughout the course of disease. Whole blood was collected in K2EDTA tubes by collaborating institutions according to the institutions' own protocols. Collaborator samples were shipped for TCRbeta analysis as frozen whole blood, isolated PBMCs, or DNA extracted from either sample type. The receptor was derived from a woman aged 60-75 years with COVID-19, enrolled during active disease. Here the chain combines TRBV6-4 and TRBJ1-5; the D segment cannot be called with confidence. Sequenced sample: peripheral blood. CDR3 sequence: CASSREENQPQHF. Here is the DNA: TGTGCCAGCAGTAGGGAGGAGAATCAGCCCCAGCATTTT.